These 4 T cell receptor beta chains were sequenced from one sample in a study of cytomegalovirus exposure and HLA in healthy donors. The PCR employed 60 Vbeta primers together with 13 Jbeta primers. Clones were sequenced by immunoSEQ multiplex PCR, and TCRdb holds only the in-frame ones, with some missing. The table shows 150,000 to 200,000 clones, with around 78% occurring only once. The specimen sequenced was PBMCs. The receptors shown here come from a middle-aged woman in good health and CMV-seronegative.

The CDR3 protein is CSVEVWGVNTEAFF. In DNA, the CDR3 is TGCAGCGTTGAAGTATGGGGGGTAAACACTGAAGCTTTCTTT. The rearrangement uses TRBV29-1 and TRBJ1-1; tentative D call: TRBD1 (5 bases). The V end was cut by 1 base, the J end by 2 bases, with 11 bases between. Germline V gene sequence: CDR1 SQVTM, CDR2 ANQGSEA. The CDR3 totals 14 residues. The full variable domain, in which reference TRBV29-1 and TRBJ1-1 provide the parts outside the CDR3, is SAVISQKPSRDICQRGTSLTIQCQVDSQVTMMFWYRQQPGQSLTLIATANQGSEATYESGFVIDKFPISRPNLTFSTLTVSNMSPEDSSIYLCSVEVWGVNTEAFFGQGTRLTVV.

This clone was counted a few times. V usage is TRBV5-6 and J usage is TRBJ2-5; TRBD2 is a possible D gene (6 bases). V was pared by 0 bases and J by 5 bases, with 11 bases between. The length of the CDR3 is 14 residues. In germline, CDR1 is SGHDT, CDR2 YYEEEE. CDR3 in amino acids: CASSLESGGETQYF. The CDR3 DNA reads as TGTGCCAGCAGCTTGGAATCTGGGGGGGAGACCCAGTACTTC.

The genes are TRBV2 and TRBJ1-5; D perhaps matches TRBD1 (6 bases). Germline assignment: CDR1 SNHLY and CDR2 FYNNEI. CDR3 size: 12 residues. V lost 7 bases, J lost 4 bases, and 8 bases lay in between. CDR3 in amino acids: CASNRVNQPQHF. The CDR3 nucleotides read TGTGCCAGCAACAGGGTTAATCAGCCCCAGCATTTT.

This clone was detected once. The rearrangement uses TRBV19 and TRBJ1-2; 8 nucleotides line up with TRBD1. The CDR3 runs 15 residues. Germline CDR1 is LNHDA and CDR2 is SQIVND (reference sequence). J was trimmed by 4 bases and V by 7 bases; bases with no gene match: 11. Here the CDR3 DNA reads TGTGCCAGTACCCCTCTTGGACAGGGCCCCTATGGCTACACCTTC. Its protein is CASTPLGQGPYGYTF.